This section outlines one TCR beta chain sequence together with its context. Authors' methods: Counts of nucleated cells, estimated from reference gene primer amplification, were obtained. Produced via immunoSEQ multiplex PCR; TCRdb's table is partial and in-frame only. That table furnishes V, J and clone size, whereas the DNA furnished D and trimming. The table includes fewer than 350,000 clones, 89% detected once. This specimen comes from a study of blood T cell repertoires in COVID-19. Across the study: T cells, B-cell-depleted T cells, or PBMCs supplied cDNA or gDNA.

V dropped 3 bases and J dropped 0 bases, with 14 bases sitting between them. Germline V gives CDR1 KGHSH, CDR2 LQKENI. This CDR3 is 16 amino acids long. This clonotype originated in a man aged 55-75 years who had recovered from COVID-19. The chain has TRBV18 and TRBJ1-1; possibly TRBD1 for D (5 bases). The specimen sequenced was PBMCs or T cells enriched from blood (not recorded which). CDR3 region: CASSPFAGPLNTEAFF. CDR3 bases: TGTGCCAGCTCACCGTTCGCGGGACCGTTGAACACTGAAGCTTTCTTT.